A selection of T cell receptor beta chains follows, all from one sample in a study of shared clonotypes between healthy human individuals. The data were produced by immunoSEQ multiplex PCR, yet TCRdb's version contains in-frame clones alone and is incomplete. The sample lists around 2.1 million clones; approximately 96% were seen once. The specimen was naive CD4+ T cells sorted from blood. The receptors were sampled from a man aged 18 to 30 in good health. Both conserved end residues are part of each CDR3. A D gene is named only where the DNA matches it firmly.

D: NA; V: TRBV6-5; J: TRBJ1-3; CDR3: CASSYGTSSGNTIYF; DNA: TGTGCCAGCAGTTACGGGACAAGCTCTGGAAACACCATATATTTT
D: NA; V: TRBV7-9; J: TRBJ1-3; CDR3: CASRSSSRTTLGNTIYF; DNA: TGTGCCAGCAGATCCTCCTCGAGGACTACACTTGGAAACACCATATATTTT
D: TRBD1; V: TRBV5-1; J: TRBJ1-3; CDR3: CASRPGTGSGNTIYF; DNA: TGCGCCAGCCGACCCGGGACAGGGTCTGGAAACACCATATATTTT
D: NA; V: TRBV29-1; J: TRBJ1-1; CDR3: CSGQGLRDTEAFF; DNA: TGCAGCGGGCAGGGACTACGGGACACTGAAGCTTTCTTT
D: NA; V: TRBV28; J: TRBJ1-2; CDR3: CASSYLSGGYTF; DNA: TGTGCCAGCAGCTATCTCTCGGGTGGCTACACCTTC
D: NA; V: TRBV7-9; J: TRBJ2-7; CDR3: CASSFIVGGSYEQYF; DNA: TGTGCCAGCAGCTTTATAGTGGGCGGATCCTACGAGCAGTACTTC
D: NA; V: TRBV6-6; J: TRBJ1-1; CDR3: CASSYLREATEAFF; DNA: TGTGCCAGCAGTTACTTGAGAGAGGCCACTGAAGCTTTCTTT
D: NA; V: TRBV27; J: TRBJ1-6; CDR3: CASSFGGGGSYNSPLHF; DNA: TGTGCCAGCAGTTTTGGGGGGGGAGGCTCCTATAATTCACCCCTCCACTTT
D: TRBD2; V: TRBV13; J: TRBJ2-1; CDR3: CASSLSLAGVSYGEQFF; DNA: TGTGCCAGCAGCTTAAGCTTAGCGGGAGTGTCATATGGTGAGCAGTTCTTC
D: NA; V: TRBV30; J: TRBJ1-5; CDR3: CAWSTGTRNQPQHF; DNA: TGTGCCTGGAGTACTGGGACACGAAATCAGCCCCAGCATTTT
D: NA; V: TRBV6-5; J: TRBJ1-2; CDR3: CASSYTRVYGYTF; DNA: TGTGCCAGCAGTTACACAAGGGTCTATGGCTACACCTTC
D: NA; V: TRBV11-2; J: TRBJ1-1; CDR3: CASSRGVGPTEAFF; DNA: TGTGCCAGCAGCCGGGGGGTCGGGCCCACTGAAGCTTTCTTT
D: NA; V: TRBV4-1; J: TRBJ2-2; CDR3: CASSQIAERNTGELFF; DNA: TGCGCCAGCAGCCAAATAGCTGAGAGGAACACCGGGGAGCTGTTTTTT